This T cell receptor beta chain was recorded in a study of T cells after yellow fever vaccination. The study, taken as a whole, reports: At under 97% for CD4 and 70% to 90% for CD8, most primary-vaccination clones showed up again after the booster.

The germline CDR1 and CDR2 sequences are LGHDT and YNNKEL (reference sequence). The ends lost 2 bases at V and 3 bases at J; junction bases unmatched: 7. The CDR3 is 15 amino acids. As TCR cDNA was made by 5'RACE template switching, a universal primer site and UMIs were added. TCRdb re-derived calls from the 5' RACE reads in MiXCR, one entry per CDR3 protein. The table lists approximately 550,000 distinct CDR3 sequences, about 13% of them singletons, with about 14% in the top ten. In the case of this clonotype: Its antigen is not known.

The material sequenced was PBMCs, taken on the day of the yellow fever booster vaccination. This rearrangement joins TRBV3-1 to TRBJ2-7, with 7 positions matching TRBD1. This clonotype was obtained from a man in his thirties or forties who received the YFV17D yellow fever vaccine. The CDR3 sequence: CASSQLSTGYYEQYF. The DNA of the CDR3 is TGTGCCAGCAGCCAACTTTCGACAGGGTACTACGAGCAGTACTTC.